The present T cell receptor (beta chain) was sequenced within a study of T cell responses to AZD1222 COVID-19 vaccine. Study-level results: Seropositivity was recorded at baseline in only 6 or 7 AZD1222 recipients. Clonal diversity was possibly underestimated, and white British individuals and females predominated among donors. Rises in breadth and depth of Spike-specific TCRs came after two AZD1222 doses.

Doses given second, at about 4 or about 12 weeks, were pooled. The CDR3 loop spans 13 amino acids. Looked up from germline, CDR1 is LNHDA and CDR2 is SQIVND (reference sequence). With 5 bases clipped from V and 5 bases from J, the junction kept 3 bases outside the gene matches. Generated by immunoSEQ multiplex PCR, the TCRdb table keeps only in-frame clones and is missing some. The sample shows around 190,000 clones, approximately 94% of them seen only once. With respect to this clone: Antigen unknown.

Source: peripheral blood, taken 28 days after the second AZD1222 dose. The J gene is TRBJ1-5, the V gene TRBV19; TRBD1 matches 7 bases. The clonotype originates from an adult who received the AZD1222 COVID-19 vaccine. Here the CDR3 DNA reads TGTGCCAGTAGTGACAGGGAATATCAGCCCCAGCATTTT. It yields the protein CASSDREYQPQHF.